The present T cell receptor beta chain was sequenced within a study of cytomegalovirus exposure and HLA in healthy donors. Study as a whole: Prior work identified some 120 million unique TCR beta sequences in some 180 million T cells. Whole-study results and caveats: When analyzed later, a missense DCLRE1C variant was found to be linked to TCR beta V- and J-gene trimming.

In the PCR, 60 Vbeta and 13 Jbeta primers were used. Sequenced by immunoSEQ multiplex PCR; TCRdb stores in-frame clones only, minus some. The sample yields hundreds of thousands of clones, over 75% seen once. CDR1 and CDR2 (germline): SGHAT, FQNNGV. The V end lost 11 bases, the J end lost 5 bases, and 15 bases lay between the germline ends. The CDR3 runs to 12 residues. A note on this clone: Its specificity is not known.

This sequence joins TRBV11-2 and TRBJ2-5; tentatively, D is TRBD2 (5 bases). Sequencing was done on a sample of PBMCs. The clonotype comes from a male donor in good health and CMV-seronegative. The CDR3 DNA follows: TGTGCCGGGCGGGTTTGGGCCGAGACCCAGTACTTC. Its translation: CAGRVWAETQYF.